One sample yielded the 5 T cell receptor beta chains listed below, sequenced in a study of T cell clonality in common variable immunodeficiency. Data came from immunoSEQ multiplex PCR; TCRdb stores just in-frame clones and leaves some out. This sample carries about 66,000 clones, none of them present only once. Sequenced sample: peripheral blood mononuclear cells. Source of these receptors: a person between 18 and 70 years old in good health.

Remarks on this clone: The CDR3 end is not reached by the read, which stops 3 residues before it; the germline J gene fills it in. This chain uses TRBV18 with TRBJ1-2; D might be TRBD1 (6 bases). CDR1 KGHSH and CDR2 LQKENI come from the germline V gene. The CDR3 contains 16 residues. The covered CDR3 bases are TGTGCCAGCTCACCACGGGCGGTGGGGGCCAAAAACATC. It yields the protein CASSPRAVGAKNI. The whole CDR3 protein is CASSPRAVGAKNIYTF. The full variable domain, its missing parts supplied by reference TRBV18 and TRBJ1-2, is NAGVMQNPRHLVRRRGQEARLRCSPMKGHSHVYWYRQLPEEGLKFMVYLQKENIIDESGMPKERFSAEFPKEGPSILRIQQVVRGDSAAYFCASSPRAVGAKNIYTFGSGTRLTVV.

This clone was recorded many times. The read halts 3 residues ahead of the CDR3 end, with the missing end drawn from the germline J gene. The V gene is TRBV5-1, the J gene TRBJ2-7; 9 nucleotides line up with TRBD2. Germline values: CDR1 SGHRS, CDR2 YFSETQ. The V and J ends lost 0 bases and 3 bases, in that order; junction bases with no gene match: 10. The CDR3 totals 17 residues. The CDR3 spells CASSLEETTSGHYEQYF. CDR3 DNA (partial): TGCGCCAGCAGCTTGGAGGAGACGACTAGCGGTCACTACGAG. The full variable domain, with the rest looked up from reference TRBV5-1 and TRBJ2-7, is KAGVTQTPRYLIKTRGQQVTLSCSPISGHRSVSWYQQTPGQGLQFLFEYFSETQRNKGNFPGRFSGRQFSNSRSEMNVSTLELGDSALYLCASSLEETTSGHYEQYFGPGTRLTVT.

At least ten counts were recorded for this clone. The read gets to within 3 residues of the CDR3 end, and the germline J gene fills in the rest. The J gene is TRBJ1-2, the V gene TRBV5-1; 9 bases map to TRBD1. CDR3 size: 13 residues. V was pared by 7 bases and J by 2 bases, with 3 bases of the junction left unmatched. CDR1 and CDR2 (germline): SGHRS, YFSETQ. The CDR3: CASWGQGNYGYTF. The CDR3 DNA, read in part, is TGCGCCAGCTGGGGACAGGGAAACTATGGC.

This clone was counted many times. Read coverage stops 3 residues before the CDR3 terminus; the germline J gene supplies the remainder. The genes are TRBV19 and TRBJ1-2; possibly TRBD1 for D (6 bases). The CDR3 spans 15 residues. The germline CDR1 and CDR2 sequences are LNHDA and SQIVND (reference sequence). Trimming left V 6 bases short and J 4 bases short, with 18 bases between. The CDR3 DNA, read in part, is TGTGCCAGTAGCCTCCCGGGGGGGCTGGGCTATGGC. It specifies CASSLPGGLGYG. The entire CDR3 protein is CASSLPGGLGYGYTF.

This clone was detected ten times or more. Germline and junction disagree at one end, which may indicate a read error. Sequencing ends 3 residues short of the CDR3 end; the germline J gene provides the rest. The chain links TRBV6-4 to TRBJ2-2; 8 positions match TRBD2. CDR3 length: 18 residues. Germline lookup yields CDR1 MRHNA and CDR2 SNTAGT. The CDR3 sequence: CASNDQRWGLEVTGELFF. The CDR3 DNA, read in part, is TGTGCCAGCAATGACCAGAGGTGGGGACTAGAGGTCACCGGGGAG.